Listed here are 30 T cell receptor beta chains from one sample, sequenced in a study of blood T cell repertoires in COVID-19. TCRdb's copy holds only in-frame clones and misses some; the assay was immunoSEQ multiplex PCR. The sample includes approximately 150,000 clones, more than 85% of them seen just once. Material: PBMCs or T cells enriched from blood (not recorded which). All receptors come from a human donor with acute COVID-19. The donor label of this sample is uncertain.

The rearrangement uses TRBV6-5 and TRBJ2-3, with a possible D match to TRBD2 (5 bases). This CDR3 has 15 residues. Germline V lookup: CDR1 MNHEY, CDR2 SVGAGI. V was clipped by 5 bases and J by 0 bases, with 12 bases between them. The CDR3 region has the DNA TGTGCCAGCAGTAGGGAGCGGACTAGCACAGATACGCAGTATTTT. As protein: CASSRERTSTDTQYF.

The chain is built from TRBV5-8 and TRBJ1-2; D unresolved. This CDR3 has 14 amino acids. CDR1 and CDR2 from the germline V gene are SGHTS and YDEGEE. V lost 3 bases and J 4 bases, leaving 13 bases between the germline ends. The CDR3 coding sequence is TGTGCCAGCAGCTCCCTTCCGGTCCCCTATGGCTACACCTTC. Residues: CASSSLPVPYGYTF.

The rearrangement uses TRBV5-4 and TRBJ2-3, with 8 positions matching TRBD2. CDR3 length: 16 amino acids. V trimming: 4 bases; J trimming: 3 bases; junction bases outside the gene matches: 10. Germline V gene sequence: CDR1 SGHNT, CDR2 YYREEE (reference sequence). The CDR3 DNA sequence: TGTGCCAGCAGCCAAAACCGGGGGGGCGGGACAGATACGCAGTATTTT. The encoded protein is CASSQNRGGGTDTQYF. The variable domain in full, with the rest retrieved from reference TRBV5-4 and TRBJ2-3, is ETGVTQSPTHLIKTRGQQVTLRCSSQSGHNTVSWYQQALGQGPQFIFQYYREEENGRGNFPPRFSGLQFPNYSSELNVNALELDDSALYLCASSQNRGGGTDTQYFGPGTRLTVL.

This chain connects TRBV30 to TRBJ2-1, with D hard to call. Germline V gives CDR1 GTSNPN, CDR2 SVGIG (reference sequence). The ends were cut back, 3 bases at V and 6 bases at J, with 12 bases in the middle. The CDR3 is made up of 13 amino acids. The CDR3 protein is CAWRTTASNEQFF. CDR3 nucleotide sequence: TGTGCCTGGAGAACAACAGCCTCCAATGAGCAGTTCTTC. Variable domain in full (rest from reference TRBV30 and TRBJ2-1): SQTIHQWPATLVQPVGSPLSLECTVEGTSNPNLYWYRQAAGRGLQLLFYSVGIGQISSEVPQNLSASRPQDRQFILSSKKLLLSDSGFYLCAWRTTASNEQFFGPGTRLTVL.

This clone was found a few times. CDR3 sequence reads: CASSLGTANTEAFF. Here the CDR3 DNA reads TGTGCCAGCAGCTTAGGGACAGCGAACACTGAAGCTTTCTTT. V gene TRBV7-8 combines with J gene TRBJ1-1, with D possibly being TRBD1 (6 bases). The CDR3 runs to 14 residues. With 1 base removed from V and 1 base from J, the gap between germline ends came to 7 bases. In germline, CDR1 is SGHVS, CDR2 FQNEAQ.

The CDR3 DNA is TGCGCCAGCAGCCAACCCGGACAGGGGGTGGGGGGAATTCAGTACTTC. As protein: CASSQPGQGVGGIQYF. The V gene is TRBV4-1, the J gene TRBJ2-4, with 10 bases identical to TRBD1. The CDR3 extends over 16 amino acids. With V trimmed by 2 bases and J by 10 bases, 11 bases remained unmatched. From germline, CDR1 is MGHRA and CDR2 YSYEKL.

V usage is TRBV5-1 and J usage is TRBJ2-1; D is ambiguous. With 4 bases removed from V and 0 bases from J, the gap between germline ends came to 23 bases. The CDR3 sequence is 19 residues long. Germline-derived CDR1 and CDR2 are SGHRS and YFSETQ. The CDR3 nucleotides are TGCGCCAGCAGCGGCTTATCAACCTGGCCCCCTAGCTCCTACAATGAGCAGTTCTTC. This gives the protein CASSGLSTWPPSSYNEQFF.

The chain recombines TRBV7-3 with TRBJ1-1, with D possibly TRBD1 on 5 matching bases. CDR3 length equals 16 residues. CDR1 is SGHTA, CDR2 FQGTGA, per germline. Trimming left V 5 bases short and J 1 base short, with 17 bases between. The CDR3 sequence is CASSPRGGSANTEAFF. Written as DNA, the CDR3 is TGTGCCAGCAGCCCTAGGGGTGGCAGCGCGAACACTGAAGCTTTCTTT.

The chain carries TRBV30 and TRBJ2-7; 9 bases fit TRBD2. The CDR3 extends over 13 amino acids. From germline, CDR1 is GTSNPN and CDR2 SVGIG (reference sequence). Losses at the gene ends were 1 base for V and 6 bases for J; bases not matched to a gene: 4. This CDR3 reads CAWSGVAGVEQYF. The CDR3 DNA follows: TGTGCCTGGAGTGGGGTAGCGGGGGTCGAGCAGTACTTC.

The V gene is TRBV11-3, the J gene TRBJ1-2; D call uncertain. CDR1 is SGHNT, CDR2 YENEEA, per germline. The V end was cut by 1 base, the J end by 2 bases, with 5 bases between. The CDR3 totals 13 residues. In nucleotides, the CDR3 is TGTGCCAGCAGCTTAGCCCTAAACTATGGCTACACCTTC. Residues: CASSLALNYGYTF.

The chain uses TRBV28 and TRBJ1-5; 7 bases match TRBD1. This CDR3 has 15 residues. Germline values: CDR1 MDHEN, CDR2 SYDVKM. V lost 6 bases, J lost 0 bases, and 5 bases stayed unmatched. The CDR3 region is CASSPGGISNQPQHF. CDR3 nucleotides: TGTGCCAGCAGCCCAGGGGGAATTAGCAATCAGCCCCAGCATTTT.

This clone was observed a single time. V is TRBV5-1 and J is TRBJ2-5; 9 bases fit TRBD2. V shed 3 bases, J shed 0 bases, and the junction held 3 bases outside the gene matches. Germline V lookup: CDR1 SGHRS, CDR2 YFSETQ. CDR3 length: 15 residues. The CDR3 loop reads CASSWASGDQETQYF. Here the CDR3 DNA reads TGCGCCAGCAGCTGGGCTAGCGGGGACCAAGAGACCCAGTACTTC.

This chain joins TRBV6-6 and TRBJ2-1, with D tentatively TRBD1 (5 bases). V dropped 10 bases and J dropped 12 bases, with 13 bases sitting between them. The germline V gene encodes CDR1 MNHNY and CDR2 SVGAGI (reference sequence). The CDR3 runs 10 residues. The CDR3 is CATQGLLQFF. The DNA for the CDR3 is TGTGCCACCCAGGGCCTTTTGCAGTTCTTC.

DNA for the CDR3: TGCGCCAGCAGCCCTTCCGGGAAAAACATTCAGTACTTC. Translating it yields CASSPSGKNIQYF. This sequence joins TRBV4-1 and TRBJ2-4, with no clear D. The ends were cut back, 4 bases at V and 4 bases at J, with 8 bases in the middle. Per the germline V gene, CDR1 is MGHRA and CDR2 is YSYEKL. This CDR3 has 13 residues.

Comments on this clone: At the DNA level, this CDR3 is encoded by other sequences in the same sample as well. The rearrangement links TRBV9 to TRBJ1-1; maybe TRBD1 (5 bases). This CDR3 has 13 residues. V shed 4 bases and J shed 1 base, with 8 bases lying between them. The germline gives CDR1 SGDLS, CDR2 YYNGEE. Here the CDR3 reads CASSPGGNTEAFF. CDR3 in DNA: TGTGCCAGCAGCCCGGGGGGGAACACTGAAGCTTTCTTT.

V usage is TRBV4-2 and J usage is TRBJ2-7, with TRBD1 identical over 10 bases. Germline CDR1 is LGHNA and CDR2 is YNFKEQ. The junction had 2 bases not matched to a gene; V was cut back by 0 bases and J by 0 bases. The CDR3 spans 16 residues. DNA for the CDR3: TGTGCCAGCAGCCAAGATGGACAGGGGGGCTCCTACGAGCAGTACTTC. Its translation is CASSQDGQGGSYEQYF.

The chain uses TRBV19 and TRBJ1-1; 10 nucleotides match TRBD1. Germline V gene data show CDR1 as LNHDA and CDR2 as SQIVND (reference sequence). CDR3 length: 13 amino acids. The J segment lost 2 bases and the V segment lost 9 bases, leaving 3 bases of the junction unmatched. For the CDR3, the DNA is TGTGCCAGCAGGGACAGGGGAAACACTGAAGCTTTCTTT. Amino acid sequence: CASRDRGNTEAFF.

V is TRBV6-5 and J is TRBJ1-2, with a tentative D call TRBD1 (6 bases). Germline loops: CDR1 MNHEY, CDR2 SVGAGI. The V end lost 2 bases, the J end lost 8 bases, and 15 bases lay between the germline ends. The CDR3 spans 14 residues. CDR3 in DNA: TGTGCCAGCAGTTACGACGCGGGGGCGGGAGGCTACACCTTC. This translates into CASSYDAGAGGYTF.

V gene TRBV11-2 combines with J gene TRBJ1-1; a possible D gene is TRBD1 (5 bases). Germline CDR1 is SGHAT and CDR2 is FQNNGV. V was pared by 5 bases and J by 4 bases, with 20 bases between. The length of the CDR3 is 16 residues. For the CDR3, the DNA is TGTGCCAGCAGCCAACCGGTACAGGTGGGGGGCACTGAAGCTTTCTTT. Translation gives CASSQPVQVGGTEAFF.

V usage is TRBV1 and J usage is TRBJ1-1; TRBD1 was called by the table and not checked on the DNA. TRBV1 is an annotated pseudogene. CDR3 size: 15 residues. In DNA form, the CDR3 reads TGCACCAGCAGCCAAGGAGACATCTTGAACACTGAAGCTTTCTTT. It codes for CTSSQGDILNTEAFF.

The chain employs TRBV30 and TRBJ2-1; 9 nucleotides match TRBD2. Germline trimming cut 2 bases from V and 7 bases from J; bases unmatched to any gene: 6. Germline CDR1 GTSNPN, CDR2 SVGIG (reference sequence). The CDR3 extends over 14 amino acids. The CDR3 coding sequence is TGTGCCTGGAGTACTGGCGGGGGGGCAAATGAGCAGTTCTTC. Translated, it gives CAWSTGGGANEQFF.

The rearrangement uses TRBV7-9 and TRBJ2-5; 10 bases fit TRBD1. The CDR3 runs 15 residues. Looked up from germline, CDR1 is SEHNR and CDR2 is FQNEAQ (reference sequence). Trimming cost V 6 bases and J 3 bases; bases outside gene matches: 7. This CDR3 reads CASRQTTGGEETQYF. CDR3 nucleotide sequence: TGTGCCAGCAGGCAGACGACAGGGGGCGAAGAGACCCAGTACTTC. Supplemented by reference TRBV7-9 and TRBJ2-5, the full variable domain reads DTGVSQNPRHKITKRGQNVTFRCDPISEHNRLYWYRQTLGQGPEFLTYFQNEAQLEKSRLLSDRFSAERPKGSFSTLEIQRTEQGDSAMYLCASRQTTGGEETQYFGPGTRLLVL.

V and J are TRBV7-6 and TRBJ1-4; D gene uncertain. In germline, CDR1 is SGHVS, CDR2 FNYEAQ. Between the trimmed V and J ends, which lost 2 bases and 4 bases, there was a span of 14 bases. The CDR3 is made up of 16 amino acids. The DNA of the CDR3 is TGTGCCAGCAGCTTAAACGTCGCCACTCTTAATGAAAAACTGTTTTTT. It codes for CASSLNVATLNEKLFF.

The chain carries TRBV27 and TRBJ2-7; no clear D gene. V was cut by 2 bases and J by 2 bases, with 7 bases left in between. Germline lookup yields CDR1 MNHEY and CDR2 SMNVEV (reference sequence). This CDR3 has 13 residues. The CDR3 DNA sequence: TGTGCCAGCAGTTTAAGCCGAACCTACGAGCAGTACTTC. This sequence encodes CASSLSRTYEQYF.

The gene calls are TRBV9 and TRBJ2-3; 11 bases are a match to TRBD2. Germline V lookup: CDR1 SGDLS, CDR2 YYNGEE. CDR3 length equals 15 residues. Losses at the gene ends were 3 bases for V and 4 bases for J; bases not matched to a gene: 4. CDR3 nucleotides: TGTGCCAGCAGCGAGCTAGCGGGGGGCGCAGATACGCAGTATTTT. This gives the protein CASSELAGGADTQYF.

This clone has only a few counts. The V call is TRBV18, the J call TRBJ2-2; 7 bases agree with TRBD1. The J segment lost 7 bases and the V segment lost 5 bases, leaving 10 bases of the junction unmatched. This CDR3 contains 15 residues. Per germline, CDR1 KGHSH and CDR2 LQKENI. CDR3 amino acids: CASSDTGENGGELFF. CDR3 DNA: TGTGCCAGCTCAGACACAGGGGAAAATGGCGGGGAGCTGTTTTTT.

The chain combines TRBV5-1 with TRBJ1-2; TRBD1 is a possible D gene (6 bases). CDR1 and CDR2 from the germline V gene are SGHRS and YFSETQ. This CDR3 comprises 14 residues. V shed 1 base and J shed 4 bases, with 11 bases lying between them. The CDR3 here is CASSLKNRAYGYTF. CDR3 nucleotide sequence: TGCGCCAGCAGCTTGAAAAACAGGGCCTATGGCTACACCTTC.

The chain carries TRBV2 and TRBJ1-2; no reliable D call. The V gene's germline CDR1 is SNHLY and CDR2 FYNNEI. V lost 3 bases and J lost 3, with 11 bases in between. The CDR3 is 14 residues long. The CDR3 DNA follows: TGTGCCAGCAGTGATCCTTCCGGGGACTATGGCTACACCTTC. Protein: CASSDPSGDYGYTF. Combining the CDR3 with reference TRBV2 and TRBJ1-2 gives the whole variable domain EPEVTQTPSHQVTQMGQEVILRCVPISNHLYFYWYRQILGQKVEFLVSFYNNEISEKSEIFDDQFSVERPDGSNFTLKIRSTKLEDSAMYFCASSDPSGDYGYTFGSGTRLTVV.

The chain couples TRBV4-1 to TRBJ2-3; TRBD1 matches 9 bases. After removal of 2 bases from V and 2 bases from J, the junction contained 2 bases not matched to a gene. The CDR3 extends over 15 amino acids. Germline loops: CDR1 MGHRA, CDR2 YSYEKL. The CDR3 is CASSQRTGDTDTQYF. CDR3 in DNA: TGCGCCAGCAGCCAACGGACAGGGGACACAGATACGCAGTATTTT.

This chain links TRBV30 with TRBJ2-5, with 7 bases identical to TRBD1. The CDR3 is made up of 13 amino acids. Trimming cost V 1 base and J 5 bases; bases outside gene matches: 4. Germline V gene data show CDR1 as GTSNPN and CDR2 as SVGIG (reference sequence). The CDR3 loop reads CAWSEGTVETQYF. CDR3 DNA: TGTGCCTGGAGTGAAGGGACAGTTGAGACCCAGTACTTC.